Shown below are 18 T cell receptor beta chains from a single sample sequenced in a study of CD8+CD57+ T cells in acquired aplastic anemia. For CDR3 and TCR beta VDJ profiling, genomic DNA was the template used. One entry per CDR3 protein, called by TCRdb with MiXCR from the reads. The table records around 200,000 distinct CDR3 sequences, around 60% of them present only once. Sequenced sample: sorted CD4+, CD8+, or CD8+CD57+ T cells (not recorded which) from PBMCs. The receptors here all came from a human donor in good health.

There are many counts of this clonotype. The rearrangement uses TRBV4-2 and TRBJ2-1, with 7 bases fitting TRBD2. Germline V gene data show CDR1 as LGHNA and CDR2 as YNFKEQ. The trim removed 0 bases at V and 7 bases at J, leaving 3 bases unmatched. This CDR3 region has 14 residues. The CDR3 DNA follows: TGTGCCAGCAGCCAAGATAATAGCGGGAATGAGCAGTTCTTC. This sequence encodes CASSQDNSGNEQFF.

This rearrangement joins TRBV14 to TRBJ2-7; 8 bases line up with TRBD2. The junction had 4 bases not matched to a gene; V was cut back by 0 bases and J by 6 bases. Germline V CDR1 and CDR2: SGHDN, FVKESK. The CDR3 is 14 residues long. The CDR3 region has the DNA TGTGCCAGCAGCCAAGAGGCGCGGGGGGCCGAGCAGTACTTC. Its protein product is CASSQEARGAEQYF.

This clonotype was picked up one time. The V call is TRBV7-2, the J call TRBJ1-2, with 10 bases that match TRBD1. CDR1 and CDR2 (germline): SGHTA, FQGNSA. This CDR3 contains 16 residues. After removal of 1 base from V and 5 bases from J, the junction contained 7 bases not matched to a gene. CDR3 bases: TGTGCCAGCAGCTTAGACCCCGGGACAGGGGTTTATGGCTACACCTTC. Protein: CASSLDPGTGVYGYTF.

This clonotype was picked up many times. The chain couples TRBV27 to TRBJ2-7; D unclear. The CDR3 consists of 14 residues. V was shortened by 5 bases and J by 3 bases, with 14 bases between the two germline ends. In germline, CDR1 is MNHEY, CDR2 SMNVEV (reference sequence). CDR3 bases: TGTGCCAGCAGTCCCGGAGTGGCCGGCTACGAGCAGTACTTC. Protein product: CASSPGVAGYEQYF.

This clonotype was observed a handful of times. This chain links TRBV12-3 or TRBV12-4 with TRBJ1-1; no definite D call. The ends were cut back, 6 bases at V and 2 bases at J, with 10 bases in the middle. The CDR3 runs 13 residues. CDR3 protein: CASRPQGNTEAFF. CDR3 in DNA: TGTGCCAGCAGACCCCAAGGAAACACTGAAGCTTTCTTT.

This clonotype showed up many times. The chain uses TRBV20-1 and TRBJ2-3; D is perhaps TRBD2 (6 bases). From germline, CDR1 is DFQATT and CDR2 SNEGSKA (reference sequence). V lost 6 bases and J lost 0, with 28 bases in between. CDR3 length equals 19 residues. This CDR3 reads CSARMGEAGIGTSTDTQYF. The CDR3 nucleotides read TGCAGTGCCAGAATGGGGGAGGCCGGGATTGGAACTAGCACAGATACGCAGTATTTT.

This clonotype has only a few counts. The V and J genes are TRBV7-3 and TRBJ1-1; D is undetermined. Germline V gene data show CDR1 as SGHTA and CDR2 as FQGTGA. The CDR3 totals 13 residues. V was shortened by 3 bases and J by 1 base, with 6 bases between the two germline ends. As DNA, the CDR3 is TGTGCCAGCAGCTTTCAAGGGAACACTGAAGCTTTCTTT. It translates to CASSFQGNTEAFF.

This clonotype qualifies as medium-sized. This chain links TRBV4-1 with TRBJ1-1; D remains unclear. Trimming took off 0 bases at V and 1 base at J, with 6 bases between the two ends. The V gene's germline CDR1 is MGHRA and CDR2 YSYEKL. CDR3 length: 14 residues. CDR3 DNA sequence: TGCGCCAGCAGCCAAGATGCAGGGAACACTGAAGCTTTCTTT. It encodes CASSQDAGNTEAFF.

This clonotype was picked up many times. The chain carries TRBV19 and TRBJ2-7; 10 bases fit TRBD2. J gave up 2 bases and V 11 bases, and 9 bases lay outside the gene matches. This CDR3 spans 14 amino acids. Germline V gene lookup returns CDR1 LNHDA and CDR2 SQIVND (reference sequence). CDR3 in DNA: TGTGCCCGTGCACTAGCGGGGACCACCTACGAGCAGTACTTC. The encoded protein is CARALAGTTYEQYF.

The chain has TRBV19 and TRBJ2-7; D possibly uses TRBD1 or TRBD2 (5 bases each). V was trimmed by 6 bases and J by 3 bases, leaving 18 bases between them. Germline V gene data show CDR1 as LNHDA and CDR2 as SQIVND (reference sequence). The CDR3 covers 15 residues. CDR3 residues: CASSPTGTPYYEQYF. DNA for the CDR3: TGTGCCAGTAGCCCAACCGGGACGCCCTACTACGAGCAGTACTTC.

The chain has TRBV19 and TRBJ2-1; 8 positions agree with TRBD1. CDR1 is LNHDA, CDR2 SQIVND, per germline (reference sequence). The CDR3 is 15 residues long. The V segment lost 10 bases and the J segment 7 bases; nucleotides outside the gene matches: 15. For the CDR3, the DNA is TGTGCCACCAAACTTGCGACAGGGGAGTGGAATGAGCAGTTCTTC. Protein product: CATKLATGEWNEQFF.

The rearrangement links TRBV14 to TRBJ1-4; tentatively, D is TRBD1 (5 bases). Trimming removed 4 bases at V and 5 bases at J, with 8 bases between. The CDR3 totals 13 residues. Germline loops: CDR1 SGHDN, CDR2 FVKESK. CDR3 sequence reads: CASSPGWNEKLFF. CDR3 nucleotide sequence: TGTGCCAGCAGCCCAGGGTGGAATGAAAAACTGTTTTTT.

The chain uses TRBV7-8 and TRBJ2-7; tentatively, D is TRBD2 (6 bases). V was trimmed by 4 bases and J by 6 bases, leaving 10 bases between them. This CDR3 has 12 amino acids. CDR1 and CDR2 (germline): SGHVS, FQNEAQ. In DNA form, the CDR3 reads TGTGCCAGCAGCTCACAGGAGGGCGAGCAGTACTTC. This codes for CASSSQEGEQYF.

This chain connects TRBV7-9 to TRBJ2-7; 14 positions agree with TRBD2. The CDR3 is made up of 18 amino acids. V lost 5 bases, J lost 2 bases, and 11 bases stayed unmatched. Per germline, CDR1 SEHNR and CDR2 FQNEAQ (reference sequence). The CDR3, as DNA: TGTGCCAGCAGCGGACTAGCGGGGGGTTTAGGGTTCACCTACGAGCAGTACTTC. Protein sequence: CASSGLAGGLGFTYEQYF.

This chain links TRBV7-2 with TRBJ1-2; D not resolved. The CDR3 extends over 10 amino acids. V was cut by 3 bases and J by 6 bases, with 2 bases left in between. Germline assignment: CDR1 SGHTA and CDR2 FQGNSA. CDR3 DNA sequence: TGTGCCAGCAGCTTCAATGGCTACACCTTC. Translating it yields CASSFNGYTF.

The chain carries TRBV5-1 and TRBJ2-3, with TRBD2 matching over 7 bases. The CDR3 has 14 residues. From germline, CDR1 is SGHRS and CDR2 YFSETQ. V trimming: 3 bases; J trimming: 2 bases; junction bases outside the gene matches: 3. In nucleotides, the CDR3 is TGCGCCAGCAGCTCGACTAGCACCACAGATACGCAGTATTTT. Translated, it gives CASSSTSTTDTQYF.

This clonotype was detected only a few times. CDR3 bases: TGCAGTGCTAGAGGTAGGGGAAGGCCTCGAGGCGACTATGGCTACACCTTC. This gives the protein CSARGRGRPRGDYGYTF. The chain combines TRBV20-1 with TRBJ1-2; possible D gene TRBD1, 5 bases. Germline V gene sequence: CDR1 DFQATT, CDR2 SNEGSKA (reference sequence). V dropped 1 base and J dropped 3 bases, with 21 bases sitting between them. This CDR3 region has 17 residues.

The CDR3, as DNA: TGTGCCACCAGCAGAGAGACGGGGGGGAGTACCGATACGCAGTATTTT. This encodes CATSRETGGSTDTQYF. This rearrangement joins TRBV15 to TRBJ2-3, with TRBD2 identical over 8 bases. Germline CDR1 and CDR2: LNHNV and YYDKDF (reference sequence). V lost 0 bases to trimming and J lost 6 bases; unmatched junction nucleotides: 8. CDR3 length equals 16 residues. Drawing the rest from reference TRBV15 and TRBJ2-3, the complete variable domain is DAMVIQNPRYQVTQFGKPVTLSCSQTLNHNVMYWYQQKSSQAPKLLFHYYDKDFNNEADTPDNFQSRRPNTSFCFLDIRSPGLGDTAMYLCATSRETGGSTDTQYFGPGTRLTVL.